This T cell receptor beta chain was identified during a study of blood T cells in healthy people across ages (dated by TCRdb to between 2015 and 2016). With respect to the entire study: Template switching captured roughly one uniquely barcoded TCR beta cDNA molecule per two T cells in model experiments. Four age groups were formed from the donors: young (average 16 years), middle-aged (just under 40), aged (about 62) and long-lived (82). Using the same blood draw, the study looked at two additional independent replicas of 1 million unique cDNA reads for two donors, one aged 18 to 30 and the other aged 80 or older. Donors of different ages were randomly distributed across sequencing lanes to avoid experimental bias. Using deep sequencing normalized with unique cDNA molecular identifiers, the study measured how TCR beta repertoire diversity changes with age.

What the research found in general, with its limitations: The long-lived group showed more naive CD4+ T cells, fewer expanded clones and increased TCR diversity than the aged group, suggesting age selection. As age increased, observed TCR beta diversity per million T cells dropped in a roughly linear way, and a significant reduction was already evident by age about 40. Total diversity estimates from one million sequenced T cells were considered lower bounds and underestimates. The CMV infection status of donors was not known, potentially confounding age-related changes in expanded clonotypes. The percentage of naive T cells measured by flow cytometry correlated strongly with observed TCR beta diversity. Conclusive comparison of naive and antigen-experienced compartments was prevented by the profiling of bulk unsorted PBMCs.

Donors were 35 to 40 systemically healthy Caucasian individuals from Russia aged roughly 6 to 90 years. Approximately 10 milliliters of peripheral blood were collected from each donor into EDTA-treated Vacutainer tubes. PBMCs were isolated by Ficoll-Paque density-gradient centrifugation, with at least 7 million obtained per sample. Trizol reagent was used to extract total RNA from PBMCs, with at least 6 micrograms per sample. The percentages of naive CD45RAhigh/CD27high T cells were determined by flow cytometry on a PBMC aliquot from every donor. This clonotype has just a few counts. Its antigen is not yet known. No base quality values were provided; no much bigger clone lies one nucleotide off. CDR1 and CDR2, per the germline V gene, are SGHTA and FQGNSA. The CDR3 runs 13 residues from the cysteine to the phenylalanine. The entry retains the CDR3 DNA only, 39 bases that are in frame from base 1. A distance of 12 bases separates the germline ends of V and J, which lose 5 bases and 7 bases respectively.

Library generation was performed with 5' RACE. The instrument given in TCRdb is Illumina HiSeq 2500. The second PCR ran for about 7 to 11 cycles and used a J-beta primer mix along with a sample-barcoded 5' primer. Each TCR beta cDNA molecule received a unique molecular identifier from a template-switch 5' adaptor carrying 12 random nucleotides. Each sample yielded at least 3 million CDR3-containing paired-end reads. All of the RNA was converted into first-strand cDNA using the Mint cDNA synthesis kit, with a TRBC-specific oligonucleotide serving as the primer. Following uracil-DNA glycosylase treatment, all cDNA underwent a first 18-cycle PCR with the universal primers M1SS and BC2_uni_R. As for how the authors treated the data: Each sample was normalized by randomly selecting 1 million high-quality reads, each carrying a distinct molecular identifier. Reads sharing molecular identifiers were discarded rather than binned into consensus sequences. MiTCR, with a Q25 quality threshold and the strictest error-elimination algorithm, was used for CDR3 identification, clonotype clustering and error correction. Lower-bound total TCR beta diversity was estimated with a nonparametric unseen species model using Euler transformation. The public reads were quality trimmed at Q25 with fastp and then assembled into clones with MiXCR by TCRdb, keeping productive beta chains. CDR3 protein sequences are deduplicated, and each keeps its most common genes and DNA. TCRdb's processing, not the study's, gives the V and J calls here. The sample data list 870,000 or so distinct CDR3 sequences, and roughly 26% of these were observed just once. 15% to 20% of the sample goes to the ten largest clones.

This sequence originates from an elderly woman in good health. Input material: blood. The chain is encoded by TRBV7-2 joined to TRBJ2-1; TRBD2 is perhaps the D gene, given 5 matching bases. CDR3 reads: CASSLRTQNEQFF. The sequence in DNA is TGTGCCAGCAGCCTCCGGACTCAGAATGAGCAGTTCTTC.